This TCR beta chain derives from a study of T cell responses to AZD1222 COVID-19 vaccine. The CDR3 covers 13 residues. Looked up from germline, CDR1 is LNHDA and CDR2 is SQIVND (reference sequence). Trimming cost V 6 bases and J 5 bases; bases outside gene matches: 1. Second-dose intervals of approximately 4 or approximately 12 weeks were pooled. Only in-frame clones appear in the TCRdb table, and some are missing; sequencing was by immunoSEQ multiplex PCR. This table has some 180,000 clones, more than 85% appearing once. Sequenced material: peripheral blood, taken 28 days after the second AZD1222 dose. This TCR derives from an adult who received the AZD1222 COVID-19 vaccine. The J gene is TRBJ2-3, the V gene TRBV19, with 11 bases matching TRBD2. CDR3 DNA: TGTGCCAGTAGGGGGACTAGCGGAGATACGCAGTATTTT. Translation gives CASRGTSGDTQYF.